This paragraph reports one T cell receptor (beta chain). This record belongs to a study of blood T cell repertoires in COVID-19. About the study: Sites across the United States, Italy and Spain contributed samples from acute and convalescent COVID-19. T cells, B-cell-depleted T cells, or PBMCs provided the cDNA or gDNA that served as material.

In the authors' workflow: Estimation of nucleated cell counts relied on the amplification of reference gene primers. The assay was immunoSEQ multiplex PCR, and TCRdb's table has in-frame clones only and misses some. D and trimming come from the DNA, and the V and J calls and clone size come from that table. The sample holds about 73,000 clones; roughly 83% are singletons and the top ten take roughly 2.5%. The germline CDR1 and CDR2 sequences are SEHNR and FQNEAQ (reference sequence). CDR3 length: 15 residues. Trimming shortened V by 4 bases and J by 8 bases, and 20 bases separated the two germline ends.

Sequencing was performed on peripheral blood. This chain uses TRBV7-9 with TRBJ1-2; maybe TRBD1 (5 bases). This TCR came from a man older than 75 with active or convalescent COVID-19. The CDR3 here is CASSSGTSRVGGYTF. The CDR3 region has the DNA TGTGCCAGCAGCTCCGGGACTTCCCGCGTCGGGGGCTACACCTTC. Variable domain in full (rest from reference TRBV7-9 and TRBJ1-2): DTGVSQNPRHKITKRGQNVTFRCDPISEHNRLYWYRQTLGQGPEFLTYFQNEAQLEKSRLLSDRFSAERPKGSFSTLEIQRTEQGDSAMYLCASSSGTSRVGGYTFGSGTRLTVV.